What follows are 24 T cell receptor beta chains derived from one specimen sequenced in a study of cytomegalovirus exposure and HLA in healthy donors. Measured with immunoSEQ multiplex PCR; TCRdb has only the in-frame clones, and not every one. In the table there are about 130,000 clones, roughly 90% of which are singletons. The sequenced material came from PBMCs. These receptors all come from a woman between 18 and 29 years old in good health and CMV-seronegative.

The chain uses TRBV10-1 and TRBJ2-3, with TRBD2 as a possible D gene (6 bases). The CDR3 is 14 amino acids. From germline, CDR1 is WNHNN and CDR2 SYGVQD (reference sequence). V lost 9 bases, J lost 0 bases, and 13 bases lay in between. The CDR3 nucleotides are TGCGCCAGTCGAGCGGGCGTAAGCACAGATACGCAGTATTTT. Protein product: CASRAGVSTDTQYF.

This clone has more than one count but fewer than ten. The CDR3 region has the DNA TGCGCCAGCAGGCCTAGCGGGGCTAGCACAGATACGCAGTATTTT. It is translated as CASRPSGASTDTQYF. The chain employs TRBV10-1 and TRBJ2-3, with 9 bases matching TRBD2. Germline CDR1 reads WNHNN; CDR2 reads SYGVQD (reference sequence). J gave up 0 bases and V 6 bases, and 4 bases lay outside the gene matches. The CDR3 consists of 15 residues.

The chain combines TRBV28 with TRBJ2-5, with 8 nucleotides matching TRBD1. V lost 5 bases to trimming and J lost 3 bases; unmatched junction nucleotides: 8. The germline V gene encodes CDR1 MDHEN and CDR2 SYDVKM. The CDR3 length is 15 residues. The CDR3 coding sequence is TGTGCCAGCAGTCCGACGACAGGGGAAGAAGAGACCCAGTACTTC. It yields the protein CASSPTTGEEETQYF. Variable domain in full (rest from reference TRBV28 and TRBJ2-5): DVKVTQSSRYLVKRTGEKVFLECVQDMDHENMFWYRQDPGLGLRLIYFSYDVKMKEKGDIPEGYSVSREKKERFSLILESASTNQTSMYLCASSPTTGEEETQYFGPGTRLLVL.

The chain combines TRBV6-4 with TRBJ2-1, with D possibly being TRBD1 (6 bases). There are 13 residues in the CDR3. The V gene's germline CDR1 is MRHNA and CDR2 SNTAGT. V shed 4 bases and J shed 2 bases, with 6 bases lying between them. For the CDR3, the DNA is TGTGCCAGCAGTGGGGACACCTACAATGAGCAGTTCTTC. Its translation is CASSGDTYNEQFF.

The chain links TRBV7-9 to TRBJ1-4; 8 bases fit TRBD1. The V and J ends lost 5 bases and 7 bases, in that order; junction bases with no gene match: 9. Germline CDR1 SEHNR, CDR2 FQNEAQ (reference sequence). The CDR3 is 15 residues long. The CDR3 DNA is TGTGCCAGCAGCCAAGACAGGGGAGGAGGTGAAAAACTGTTTTTT. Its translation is CASSQDRGGGEKLFF.

Here the CDR3 DNA reads TGTGCCAGCAGTTTTTCCCTCCTCGGCTATGGCTACACCTTC. It specifies CASSFSLLGYGYTF. The chain has TRBV28 and TRBJ1-2; D uncertain. There are 14 residues in the CDR3. V lost 3 bases and J lost 4, with 12 bases in between. The germline CDR1 and CDR2 sequences are MDHEN and SYDVKM.

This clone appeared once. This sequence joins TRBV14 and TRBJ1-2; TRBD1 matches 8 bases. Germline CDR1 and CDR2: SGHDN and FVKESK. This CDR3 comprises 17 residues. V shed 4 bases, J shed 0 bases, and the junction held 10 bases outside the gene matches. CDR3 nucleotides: TGTGCCAGCAGCCGCCGGTCCAGGGGGCGAACTAACTATGGCTACACCTTC. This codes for CASSRRSRGRTNYGYTF.

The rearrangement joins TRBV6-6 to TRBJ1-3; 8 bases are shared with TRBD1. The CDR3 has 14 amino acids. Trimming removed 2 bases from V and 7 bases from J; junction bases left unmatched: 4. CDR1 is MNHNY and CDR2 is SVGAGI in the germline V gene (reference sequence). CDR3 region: CASSYPQGGNTIYF. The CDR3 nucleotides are TGTGCCAGCAGTTACCCACAGGGGGGGAACACCATATATTTT.

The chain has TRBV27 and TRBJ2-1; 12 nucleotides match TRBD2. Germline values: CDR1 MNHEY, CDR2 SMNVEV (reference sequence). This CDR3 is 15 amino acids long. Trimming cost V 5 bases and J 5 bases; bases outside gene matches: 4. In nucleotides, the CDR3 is TGTGCCAGCAGTCCACTAGCGGGAGGCCACAATGAGCAGTTCTTC. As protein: CASSPLAGGHNEQFF.

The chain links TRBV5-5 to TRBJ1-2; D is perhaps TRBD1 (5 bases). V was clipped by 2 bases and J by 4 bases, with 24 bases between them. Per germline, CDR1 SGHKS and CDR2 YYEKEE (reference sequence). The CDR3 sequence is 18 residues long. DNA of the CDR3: TGTGCCAGCAGCTTCGCCCCAACCTCGGGGGGAAAGATCTATGGCTACACCTTC. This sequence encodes CASSFAPTSGGKIYGYTF.

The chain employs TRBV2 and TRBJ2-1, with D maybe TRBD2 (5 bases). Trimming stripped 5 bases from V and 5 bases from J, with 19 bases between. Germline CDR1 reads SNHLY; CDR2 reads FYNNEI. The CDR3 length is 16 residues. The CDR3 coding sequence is TGTGCCAGCAGTAATCCTCTGGACTCCCATAACAATGAGCAGTTCTTC. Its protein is CASSNPLDSHNNEQFF.

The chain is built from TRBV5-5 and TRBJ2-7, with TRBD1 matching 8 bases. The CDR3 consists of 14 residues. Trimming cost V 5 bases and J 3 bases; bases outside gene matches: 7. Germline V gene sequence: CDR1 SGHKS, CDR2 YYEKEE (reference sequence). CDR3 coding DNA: TGTGCCAGCAGTTCTGGGACAGGCCGCTACGAGCAGTACTTC. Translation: CASSSGTGRYEQYF.

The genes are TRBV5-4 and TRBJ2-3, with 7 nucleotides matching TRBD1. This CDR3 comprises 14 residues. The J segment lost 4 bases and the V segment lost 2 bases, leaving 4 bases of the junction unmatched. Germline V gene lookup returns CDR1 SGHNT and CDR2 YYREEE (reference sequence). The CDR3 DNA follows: TGTGCCAGCAGCTTAGACAGGGCCTCAGATACGCAGTATTTT. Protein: CASSLDRASDTQYF.

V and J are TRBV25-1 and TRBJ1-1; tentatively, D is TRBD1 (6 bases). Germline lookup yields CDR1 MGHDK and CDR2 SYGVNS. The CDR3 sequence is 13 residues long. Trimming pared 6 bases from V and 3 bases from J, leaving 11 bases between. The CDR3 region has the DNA TGTGCCAGCAGCCTACAGGGCTACACTGAAGCTTTCTTT. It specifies CASSLQGYTEAFF.

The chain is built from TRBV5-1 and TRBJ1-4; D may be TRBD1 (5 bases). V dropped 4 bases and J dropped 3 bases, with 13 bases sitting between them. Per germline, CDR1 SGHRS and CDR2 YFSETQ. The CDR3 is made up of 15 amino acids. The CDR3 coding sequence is TGCGCCAGCAGCCACGTGGGGGGAGCTAATGAAAAACTGTTTTTT. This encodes CASSHVGGANEKLFF.

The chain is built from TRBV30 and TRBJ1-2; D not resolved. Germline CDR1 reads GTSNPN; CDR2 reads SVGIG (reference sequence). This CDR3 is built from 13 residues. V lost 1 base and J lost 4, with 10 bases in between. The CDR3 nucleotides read TGTGCCTGGAGTGGAAACGAGGTCTATGGCTACACCTTC. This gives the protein CAWSGNEVYGYTF.

The CDR3 spells CASSPGGGGGYEQYF. CDR3 DNA: TGTGCCAGCAGCCCCGGGGGTGGGGGAGGATACGAGCAGTACTTC. The chain has TRBV5-4 and TRBJ2-7; TRBD2 is a possible D gene (6 bases). Germline lookup yields CDR1 SGHNT and CDR2 YYREEE (reference sequence). V gave up 4 bases and J gave up 4 bases, with 18 bases separating them. This CDR3 comprises 15 residues.

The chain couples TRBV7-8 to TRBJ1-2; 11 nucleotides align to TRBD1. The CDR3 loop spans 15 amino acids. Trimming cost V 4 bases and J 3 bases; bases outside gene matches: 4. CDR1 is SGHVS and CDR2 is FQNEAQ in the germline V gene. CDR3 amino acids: CASSSPGQGDYGYTF. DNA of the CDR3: TGTGCCAGCAGCTCGCCGGGACAGGGGGACTATGGCTACACCTTC.

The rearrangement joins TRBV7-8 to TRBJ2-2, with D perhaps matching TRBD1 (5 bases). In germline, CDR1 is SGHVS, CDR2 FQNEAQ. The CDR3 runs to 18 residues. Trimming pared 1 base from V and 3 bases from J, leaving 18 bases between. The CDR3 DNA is TGTGCCAGCAGCTTAGTTTGGCAGGGAAGGGTCGACACCGGGGAGCTGTTTTTT. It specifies CASSLVWQGRVDTGELFF.

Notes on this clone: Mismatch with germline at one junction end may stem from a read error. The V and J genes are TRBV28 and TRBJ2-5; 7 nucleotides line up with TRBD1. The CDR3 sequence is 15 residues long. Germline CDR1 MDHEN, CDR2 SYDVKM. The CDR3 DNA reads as TGTGCCAGCAGTCCACAGGGGCCCCACCAGGAGACCCAGTACTTC. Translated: CASSPQGPHQETQYF.

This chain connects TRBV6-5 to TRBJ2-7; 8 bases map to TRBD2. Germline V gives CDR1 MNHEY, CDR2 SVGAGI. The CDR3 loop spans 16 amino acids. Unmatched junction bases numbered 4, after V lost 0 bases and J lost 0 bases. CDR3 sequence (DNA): TGTGCCAGCAGTTACTCGGGCGGGGGGAGCTCCTACGAGCAGTACTTC. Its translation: CASSYSGGGSSYEQYF.

The CDR3 spells CASSLPGELFF. As DNA, the CDR3 is TGTGCCAGTAGTCTCCCCGGGGAGCTGTTTTTT. V gene TRBV19 combines with J gene TRBJ2-2; D is undetermined. Germline lookup yields CDR1 LNHDA and CDR2 SQIVND (reference sequence). Between the trimmed V and J ends, which lost 5 bases and 6 bases, there was a span of 4 bases. The CDR3 extends over 11 amino acids. The whole variable domain, remainder taken from reference TRBV19 and TRBJ2-2, is DGGITQSPKYLFRKEGQNVTLSCEQNLNHDAMYWYRQDPGQGLRLIYYSQIVNDFQKGDIAEGYSVSREKKESFPLTVTSAQKNPTAFYLCASSLPGELFFGEGSRLTVL.

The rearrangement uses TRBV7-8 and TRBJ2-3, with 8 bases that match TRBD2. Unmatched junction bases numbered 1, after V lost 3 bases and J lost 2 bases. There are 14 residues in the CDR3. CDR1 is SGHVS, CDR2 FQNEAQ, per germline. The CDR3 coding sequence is TGTGCCAGCAGCTTTGGACTAGCCACAGATACGCAGTATTTT. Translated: CASSFGLATDTQYF.

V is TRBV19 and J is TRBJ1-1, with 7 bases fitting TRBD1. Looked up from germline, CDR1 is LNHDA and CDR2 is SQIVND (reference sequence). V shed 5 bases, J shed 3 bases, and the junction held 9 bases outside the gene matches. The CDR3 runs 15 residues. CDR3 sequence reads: CASSLAGTDDTEAFF. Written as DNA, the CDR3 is TGTGCCAGTAGTCTAGCCGGGACAGACGACACTGAAGCTTTCTTT. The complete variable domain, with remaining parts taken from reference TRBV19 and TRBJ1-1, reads DGGITQSPKYLFRKEGQNVTLSCEQNLNHDAMYWYRQDPGQGLRLIYYSQIVNDFQKGDIAEGYSVSREKKESFPLTVTSAQKNPTAFYLCASSLAGTDDTEAFFGQGTRLTVV.